The clone carrying this T cell receptor beta chain has a count of ten or more. For Graves' hyperthyroidism to be stable, ophthalmopathy could not progress within 18 months. This sample is part of a study of T cells in Graves' hyperthyroidism and ophthalmopathy. CDR3 size: 14 residues. Germline lookup yields CDR1 DFQATT and CDR2 SNEGSKA (reference sequence). Trimming left V 1 base short and J 5 bases short, with 14 bases between. TCR beta CDR3 region amplification was performed from RNA transcripts. HTBI primers were employed in a first-round RT-PCR of the TCR CDR3. One entry per CDR3 protein results from TCRdb running MiXCR on the multiplex PCR reads. This table has approximately 380,000 distinct CDR3 sequences, about 20% appearing once.

V usage is TRBV20-1 and J usage is TRBJ1-2; D is uncertain. Source material: blood. The clonotype originates from a woman aged 18 to 35 with Graves' hyperthyroidism. The CDR3 loop reads CSARVSAVEYGYTF. The CDR3 bases are TGCAGTGCTAGAGTTTCGGCAGTTGAATATGGCTACACCTTC.